This T cell receptor beta chain derives from a study of T-cell reconstitution after alpha-beta-depleted transplantation in children (dated by TCRdb to 2016 to 2018). About the study as a whole: T-cell immune reconstitution after TCRalphabeta/CD19-depleted allogeneic hematopoietic cell transplantation in children was quantitatively tracked in the study by means of TCR repertoire profiling.

V is cut by 3 bases and J by 5 bases, and the space between the germline ends is 4 bases. From the cysteine up to the phenylalanine, the CDR3 has a length of 11 residues. Kept here is only the CDR3 DNA, which spans 33 bases and is read in frame from base 1. The germline V gene provides CDR1 MNHNS and CDR2 SASEGT. This clonotype showed up just a few times. Its target antigen remains unknown. Base quality data are lacking; no much larger clone is found one base away. The library relied on PCR. The sequencer was an Illumina HiSeq 2500. TCR library preparation used molecular barcoding, with unique molecular identifiers applied to normalize quantification of the TCRbeta repertoire. In-frame beta chains were kept once TCRdb had trimmed the public reads at Q25 with fastp and called clones with MiXCR. Each record represents a unique CDR3 protein, reported with the most common genes and DNA among its rows. The sample table lists some 300,000 distinct CDR3 sequences, 6.5% to 9% of them with a count of one. The top ten clonotypes cover about 9.1% of the sample.

The research as a whole found: In some patients, high TCRbeta diversity at day 60 was attributed to recipient T cells and intrathymic progenitors that had survived conditioning. The apparently early alphabetaT-cell count recovery about two months after transplant was reportedly dependent on only several hundred rapidly expanded clones derived from non-depleted graft cells. Over subsequent months, a decline in hyperexpanded clone frequencies was noted, and after one year, T-cell counts and TCRbeta diversity were mostly ascribed to newly produced T cells.

Read against the paper, the sample's treatment or condition label means: allogeneic hematopoietic cell transplantation with graft depleted of TCRalphabeta T cells and CD19 B cells. TCRalphabeta/CD19-depleted allogeneic hematopoietic cell grafts were given to the transplant recipients, all of whom were children. The TCR originated in a female patient aged 2-9 years who had a stem cell transplant for Fanconi anemia, so the T cells may come from the graft donor. The rearrangement joined TRBV6-1 to TRBJ1-1; the D gene is not confidently resolved. The sample consisted of peripheral blood, taken 360 days after TCRalphabeta/CD19-depleted stem cell transplant. The DNA reads as follows: TGTGCCAGCAGTGAGGGGACTGAAGCTTTCTTT. This encodes CASSEGTEAFF.